What follows describes a single T cell receptor (beta chain). No antigen is known for it. The V gene lost 1 base and the J gene lost 6 bases, with 18 bases spanning the gap. CDR1 is LGHNA and CDR2 is YNFKEQ in the germline V gene. This CDR3 has 17 residues. The record originates from a study of cytomegalovirus exposure and HLA in healthy donors. Findings of the study overall: It was shown in a later analysis that HLA-associated TCR beta chains were more clonally expanded than other, equally common chains. In a later analysis, at a false discovery rate of 0.05, 15,000 to 20,000 TCR beta sequences were associated with HLA alleles.

Primers for the PCR totalled 60 Vbeta and 13 Jbeta. The data were produced by immunoSEQ multiplex PCR, yet TCRdb's version contains in-frame clones alone and is incomplete. The sample holds some 210,000 clones, over 75% seen once. The sequence was collected from a woman aged 50 to 60 in good health and CMV-seropositive. Sequencing used PBMCs. V usage is TRBV4-2 and J usage is TRBJ2-2, with D unresolved. The DNA for the CDR3 is TGTGCCAGCAGCCAAGGGGTTGACATCCGAAGAGCCGGGGAGCTGTTTTTT. Its protein product is CASSQGVDIRRAGELFF.